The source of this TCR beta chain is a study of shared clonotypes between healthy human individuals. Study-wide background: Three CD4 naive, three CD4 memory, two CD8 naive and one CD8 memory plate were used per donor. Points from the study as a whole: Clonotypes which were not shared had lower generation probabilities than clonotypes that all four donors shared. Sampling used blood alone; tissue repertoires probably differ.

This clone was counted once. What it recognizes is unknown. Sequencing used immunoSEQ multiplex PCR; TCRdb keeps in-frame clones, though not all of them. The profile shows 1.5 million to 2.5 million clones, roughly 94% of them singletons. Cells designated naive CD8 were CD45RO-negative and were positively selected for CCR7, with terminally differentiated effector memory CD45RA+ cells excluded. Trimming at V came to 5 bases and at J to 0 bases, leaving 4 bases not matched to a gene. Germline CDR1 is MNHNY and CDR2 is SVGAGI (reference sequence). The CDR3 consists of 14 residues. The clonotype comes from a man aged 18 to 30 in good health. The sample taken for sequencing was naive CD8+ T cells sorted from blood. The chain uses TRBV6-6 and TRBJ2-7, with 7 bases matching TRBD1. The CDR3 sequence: CASSLRDSSYEQYF. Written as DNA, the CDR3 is TGTGCCAGCAGTCTCCGGGACAGCTCCTACGAGCAGTACTTC.